This is a list of T cell receptor beta chains from one sample in a study of technical replicates of blood from several donors. Data came from immunoSEQ multiplex PCR; TCRdb stores just in-frame clones and leaves some out. The sample carries over 85,000 clones, approximately 96% recorded once. Sequenced sample: T cells isolated from PBMCs. The receptors originated from a human donor in good health. CDR3s leave out the opening cysteine and the closing phenylalanine or tryptophan. Each record gives: V gene, CDR3 length, CDR3 protein.

>TRBV7-3|11
ASSLRDNYEQY
>TRBV11-3|14
ASSFGTFSMNTEAF
>TRBV27|12
ASTLAGGYNEQF
>TRBV28|14
ASSSHNPTNTGELF
>TRBV5-1|15
ASSLAGLAGSTDTQY
>TRBV7-2|12
ASSLGLFPPMQF
>TRBV28|12
ASSPAGGVETQY
>TRBV11-1|16
ASSLGPLRQGRYNEQF
>TRBV15|14
ATSRGGAGATDTQY
>TRBV15|14
ATSRGWDTTNEKLF
>TRBV11-2|14
ASSLEAGNSGNTIY
>TRBV2|13
ARGLAGRVGGELF
>TRBV5-4|12
ASSLSGRIHEQY
>TRBV19|12
ASSRTGGDQPQH
>TRBV6-4|14
ASSPGLANGGETQY
>TRBV2|10
ASSDRGDGYT
>TRBV30|12
AYSQRDFAGELF
>TRBV7-2|14
ASSRMSGPSTDTQY
>TRBV7-3|13
ASSPQTGLNNEQF
>TRBV6-5|12
ASSRDKSNYGYT
>TRBV5-4|12
ASSHPSGNTEAF
>TRBV30|11
AWILAGSNEQF
>TRBV19|11
ASTSRGLVQLF
>TRBV4-3|11
ASSQDVNQPQH
>TRBV27|14
ASSPVGGQARTTQY
>TRBV20-1|9
SALSLSEQY
>TRBV29-1|11
SGSQGFGNTIY
>TRBV6-1|11
ASRPTQNTEAF
>TRBV9|10
ASSPRTGELF
>TRBV9|13
ASSAYRGYYYGYT
>TRBV18|13
ASSPRGRGSNEQF
>TRBV19|13
ASSIDRGAGNTIY
>TRBV7-9|10
ASSGGLYGYT
>TRBV28|16
ASSYFLAGGPSYNEQF
>TRBV10-2|11
ASSEAGWNEQY
>TRBV14|14
ASSPTGRGGNTEAF
>TRBV19|15
ASSIGGRRSSGNTIY
>TRBV7-2|11
ASSFGLSYEQY
>TRBV4-1|14
ASSQVQGRNSYEQY
>TRBV9|13
ASSVGQGVEGEQF
>TRBV4-1|14
ASSQEVRTTNYGYT
>TRBV19|13
ASSRARAGDGEQY
>TRBV2|12
ASISGPSSYEQY
>TRBV30|13
AWSEGNGSNQPQH
>TRBV5-5|10
ASSLDRYEQY
>TRBV6-5|13
ASSYGTGLSYEQY
>TRBV6-6|11
AREGGVNQPQH
>TRBV2|12
ASSGTISGNTIY
>TRBV29-1|14
SVKKSLDSSLNGYT
>TRBV6-4|13
ASSAEGGLAATQY
>TRBV11-2|12
ASSLEEGVIWQF
>TRBV19|12
ASSIGQGTYEQY
>TRBV11-2|12
ASSWGPTYNEQF
>TRBV7-3|13
ASSRGLAGSGEQF
>TRBV5-1|14
ASSLATGMYYNEQF
>TRBV12-5|10
ASGLNRDGYT